The T cell receptor (beta chain) under discussion was sequenced for a study of blood T cell repertoires in COVID-19. About the study: Acute and convalescent COVID-19 samples came from the United States, Italy and Spain. Sources were T cells, B-cell-depleted T cells, or PBMCs; the material itself was cDNA or gDNA.

Data came from immunoSEQ multiplex PCR; TCRdb stores just in-frame clones and leaves some out. Of roughly 66,000 clones in the sample, about 80% were seen once. This clonotype originated in a woman in her sixties with acute or convalescent COVID-19. Input material: peripheral blood.

DNA for the CDR3: TGTGCCAGCAGCCCAAGGGGTCCAGATACGCAGTATTTT. Its protein product is CASSPRGPDTQYF. This chain joins TRBV7-9 and TRBJ2-3; a weak D match, TRBD1 (5 bases). The CDR3 runs 13 residues. Trimming pared 5 bases from V and 4 bases from J, leaving 10 bases between. Looked up from germline, CDR1 is SEHNR and CDR2 is FQNEAQ (reference sequence). Combining the CDR3 with reference TRBV7-9 and TRBJ2-3 gives the whole variable domain DTGVSQNPRHKITKRGQNVTFRCDPISEHNRLYWYRQTLGQGPEFLTYFQNEAQLEKSRLLSDRFSAERPKGSFSTLEIQRTEQGDSAMYLCASSPRGPDTQYFGPGTRLTVL.